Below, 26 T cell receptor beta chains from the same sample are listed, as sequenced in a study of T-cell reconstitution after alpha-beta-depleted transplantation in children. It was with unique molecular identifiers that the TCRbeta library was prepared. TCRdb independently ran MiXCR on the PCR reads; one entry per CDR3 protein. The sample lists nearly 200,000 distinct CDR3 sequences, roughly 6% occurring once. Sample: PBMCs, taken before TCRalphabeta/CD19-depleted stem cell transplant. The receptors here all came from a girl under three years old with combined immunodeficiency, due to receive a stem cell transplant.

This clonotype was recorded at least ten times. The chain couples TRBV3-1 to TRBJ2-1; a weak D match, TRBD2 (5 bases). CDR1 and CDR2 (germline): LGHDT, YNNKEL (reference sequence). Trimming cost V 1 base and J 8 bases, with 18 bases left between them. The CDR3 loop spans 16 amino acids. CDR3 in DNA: TGTGCCAGCAGCCAAGTCGACTACAGCGTCAGCGATGAGCAGTTCTTC. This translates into CASSQVDYSVSDEQFF.

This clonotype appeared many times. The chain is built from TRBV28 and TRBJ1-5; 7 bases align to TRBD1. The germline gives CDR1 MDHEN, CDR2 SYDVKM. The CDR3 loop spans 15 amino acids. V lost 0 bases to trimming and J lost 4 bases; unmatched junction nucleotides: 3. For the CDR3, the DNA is TGTGCCAGCAGTTTATGGACAGGGTCGAATCAGCCCCAGCATTTT. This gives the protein CASSLWTGSNQPQHF.

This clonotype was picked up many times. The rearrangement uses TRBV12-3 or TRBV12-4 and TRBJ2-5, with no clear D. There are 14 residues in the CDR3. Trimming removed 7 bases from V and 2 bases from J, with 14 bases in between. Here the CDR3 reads CASNPGFVQETQYF. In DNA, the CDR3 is TGTGCCAGCAACCCCGGGTTTGTACAAGAGACCCAGTACTTC.

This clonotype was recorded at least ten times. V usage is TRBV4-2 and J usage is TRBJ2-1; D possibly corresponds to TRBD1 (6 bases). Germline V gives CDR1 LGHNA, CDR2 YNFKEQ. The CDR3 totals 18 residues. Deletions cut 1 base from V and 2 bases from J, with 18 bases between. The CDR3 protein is CASSQVVAVGATYNEQFF. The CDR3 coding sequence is TGTGCCAGCAGCCAAGTGGTGGCTGTGGGGGCCACCTACAATGAGCAGTTCTTC.

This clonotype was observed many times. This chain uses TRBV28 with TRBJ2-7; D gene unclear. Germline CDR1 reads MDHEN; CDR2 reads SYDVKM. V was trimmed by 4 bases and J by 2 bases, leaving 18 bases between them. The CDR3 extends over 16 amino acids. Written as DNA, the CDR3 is TGTGCCAGCAGTTCTCCCCTGCGCCGGAAGACCTACGAGCAGTACTTC. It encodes CASSSPLRRKTYEQYF.

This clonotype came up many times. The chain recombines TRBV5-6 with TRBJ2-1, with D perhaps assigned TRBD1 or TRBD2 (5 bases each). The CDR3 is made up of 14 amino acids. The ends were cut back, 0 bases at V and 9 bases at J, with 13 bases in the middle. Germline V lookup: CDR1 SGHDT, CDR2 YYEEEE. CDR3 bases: TGTGCCAGCAGCTTGGCCGTCGGGGCCAGTGAGCAGTTCTTC. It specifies CASSLAVGASEQFF.

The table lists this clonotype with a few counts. The CDR3 loop reads CSVRRGWGGSTPYEQYF. The CDR3 DNA follows: TGCAGCGTCCGTCGGGGTTGGGGCGGGAGCACCCCCTACGAGCAGTACTTC. The genes are TRBV29-1 and TRBJ2-7; 7 nucleotides align to TRBD2. Trimming took 6 bases from V and 2 from J; bases not matched to a gene: 19. Germline CDR1 reads SQVTM; CDR2 reads ANQGSEA. This CDR3 has 17 residues.

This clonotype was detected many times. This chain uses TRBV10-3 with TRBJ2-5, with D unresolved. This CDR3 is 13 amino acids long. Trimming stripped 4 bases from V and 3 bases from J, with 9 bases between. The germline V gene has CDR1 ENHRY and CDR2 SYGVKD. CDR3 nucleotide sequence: TGTGCCATCAGTGCAACGGGTGAAGAGACCCAGTACTTC. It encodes CAISATGEETQYF.

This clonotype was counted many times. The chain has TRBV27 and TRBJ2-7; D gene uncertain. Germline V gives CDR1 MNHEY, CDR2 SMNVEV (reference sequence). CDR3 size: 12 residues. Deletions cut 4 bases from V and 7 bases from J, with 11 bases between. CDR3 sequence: CASSSSSGEQYF. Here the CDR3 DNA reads TGTGCCAGCAGTTCCAGCTCGGGTGAGCAGTACTTC.

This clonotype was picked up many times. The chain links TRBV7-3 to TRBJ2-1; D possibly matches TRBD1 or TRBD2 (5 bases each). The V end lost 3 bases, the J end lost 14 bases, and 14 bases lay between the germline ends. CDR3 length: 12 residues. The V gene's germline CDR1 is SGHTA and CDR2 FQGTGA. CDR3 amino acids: CASSLASREKFF. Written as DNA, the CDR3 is TGTGCCAGCAGCTTGGCGTCCAGGGAGAAGTTCTTC.

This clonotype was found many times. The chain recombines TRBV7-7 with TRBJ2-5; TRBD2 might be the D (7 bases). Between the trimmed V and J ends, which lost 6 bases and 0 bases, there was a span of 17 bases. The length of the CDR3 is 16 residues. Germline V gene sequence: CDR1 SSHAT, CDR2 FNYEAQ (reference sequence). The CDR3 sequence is CASSLGGGGDQETQYF. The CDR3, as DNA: TGTGCCAGCAGTCTAGGGGGAGGGGGGGACCAAGAGACCCAGTACTTC.

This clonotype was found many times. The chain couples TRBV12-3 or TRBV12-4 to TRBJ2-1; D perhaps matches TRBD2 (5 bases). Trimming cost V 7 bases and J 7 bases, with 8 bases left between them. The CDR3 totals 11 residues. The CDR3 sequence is CASMRGNEQFF. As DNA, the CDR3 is TGTGCCAGCATGAGAGGGAATGAGCAGTTCTTC.

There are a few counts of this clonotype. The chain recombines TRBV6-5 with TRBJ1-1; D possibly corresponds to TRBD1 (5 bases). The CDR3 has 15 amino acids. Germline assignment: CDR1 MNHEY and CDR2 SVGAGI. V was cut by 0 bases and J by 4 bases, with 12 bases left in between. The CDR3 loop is CASSYSWQGSTEAFF. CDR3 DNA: TGTGCCAGCAGTTACTCGTGGCAGGGAAGCACTGAAGCTTTCTTT.

CDR3 amino acids: CASSVEVFSYEQYF. In DNA, the CDR3 is TGTGCCAGCAGCGTAGAAGTATTCTCCTACGAGCAGTACTTC. V gene TRBV9 combines with J gene TRBJ2-7; D not resolved. The V end was cut by 0 bases, the J end by 0 bases, with 7 bases between. CDR3 length: 14 residues. Germline V CDR1 and CDR2: SGDLS, YYNGEE.

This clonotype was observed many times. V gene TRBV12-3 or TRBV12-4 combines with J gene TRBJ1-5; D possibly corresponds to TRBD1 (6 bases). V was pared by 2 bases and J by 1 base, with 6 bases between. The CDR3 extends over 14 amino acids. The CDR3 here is CASSLTGSNQPQHF. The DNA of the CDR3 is TGTGCCAGCAGTTTAACAGGGAGCAATCAGCCCCAGCATTTT.

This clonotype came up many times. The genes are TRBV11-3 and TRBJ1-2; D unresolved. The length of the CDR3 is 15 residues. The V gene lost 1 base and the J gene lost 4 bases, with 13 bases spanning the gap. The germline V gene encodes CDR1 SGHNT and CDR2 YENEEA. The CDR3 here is CASSLAGSLPYGYTF. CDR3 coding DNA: TGTGCCAGCAGCTTAGCTGGGAGCCTGCCCTATGGCTACACCTTC.

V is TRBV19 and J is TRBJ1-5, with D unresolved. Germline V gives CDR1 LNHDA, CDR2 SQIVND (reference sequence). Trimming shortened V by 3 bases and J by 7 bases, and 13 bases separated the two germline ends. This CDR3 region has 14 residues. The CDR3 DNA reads TGTGCCAGTAGTATGAAGTTGAGGTCCCAGCCCCAGCATTTT. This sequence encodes CASSMKLRSQPQHF.

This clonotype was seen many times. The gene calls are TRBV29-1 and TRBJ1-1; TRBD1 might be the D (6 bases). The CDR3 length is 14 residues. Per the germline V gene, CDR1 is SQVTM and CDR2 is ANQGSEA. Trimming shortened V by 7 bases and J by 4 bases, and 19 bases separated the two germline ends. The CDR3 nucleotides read TGCAGCGGTGGGATCCAAAGGGGGGCCACTGAAGCTTTCTTT. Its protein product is CSGGIQRGATEAFF.

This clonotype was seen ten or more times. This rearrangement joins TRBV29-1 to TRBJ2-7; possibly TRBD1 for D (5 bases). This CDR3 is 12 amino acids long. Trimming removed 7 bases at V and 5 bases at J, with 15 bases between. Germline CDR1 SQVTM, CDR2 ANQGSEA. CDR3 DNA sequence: TGCAGCGGGGCAGGGAATAGAAACGAGCAGTACTTC. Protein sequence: CSGAGNRNEQYF.

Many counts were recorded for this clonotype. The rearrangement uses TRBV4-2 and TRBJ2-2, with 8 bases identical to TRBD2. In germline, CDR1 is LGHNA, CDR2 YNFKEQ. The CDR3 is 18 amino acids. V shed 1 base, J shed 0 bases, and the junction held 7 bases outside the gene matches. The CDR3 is CASSQGGVAGTNTGELFF. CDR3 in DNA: TGTGCCAGCAGCCAAGGTGGAGTAGCGGGAACGAACACCGGGGAGCTGTTTTTT.

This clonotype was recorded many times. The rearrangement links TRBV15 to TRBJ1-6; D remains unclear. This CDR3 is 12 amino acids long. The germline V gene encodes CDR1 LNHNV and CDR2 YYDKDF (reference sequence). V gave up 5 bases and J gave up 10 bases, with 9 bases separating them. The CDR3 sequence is CATSHPASPLHF. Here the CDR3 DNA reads TGTGCCACCAGCCACCCAGCCTCACCCCTCCACTTT.

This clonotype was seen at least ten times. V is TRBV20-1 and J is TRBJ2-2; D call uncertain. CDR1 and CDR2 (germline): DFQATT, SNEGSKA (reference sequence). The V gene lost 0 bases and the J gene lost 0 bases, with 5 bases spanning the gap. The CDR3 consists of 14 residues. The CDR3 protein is CSARDRPNTGELFF. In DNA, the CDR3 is TGCAGTGCTAGAGATCGACCGAACACCGGGGAGCTGTTTTTT.

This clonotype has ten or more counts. The CDR3 loop reads CASSVGVTDTQYF. The CDR3 nucleotides are TGTGCCAGCAGCGTTGGCGTGACAGATACGCAGTATTTT. The rearrangement links TRBV7-9 to TRBJ2-3, with D unresolved. V shed 5 bases and J shed 3 bases, with 9 bases lying between them. This CDR3 is 13 amino acids long. Per germline, CDR1 SEHNR and CDR2 FQNEAQ (reference sequence).

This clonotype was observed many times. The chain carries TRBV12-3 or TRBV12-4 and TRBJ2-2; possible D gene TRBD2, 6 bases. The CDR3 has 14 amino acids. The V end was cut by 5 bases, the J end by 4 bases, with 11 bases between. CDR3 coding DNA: TGTGCCAGCAGTCCGGGACTTTTCACCGGGGAGCTGTTTTTT. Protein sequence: CASSPGLFTGELFF.

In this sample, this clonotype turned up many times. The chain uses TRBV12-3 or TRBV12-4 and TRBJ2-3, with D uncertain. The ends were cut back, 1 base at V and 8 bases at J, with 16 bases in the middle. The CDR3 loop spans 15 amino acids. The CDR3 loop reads CASSLVGSLGITQYF. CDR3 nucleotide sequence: TGTGCCAGCAGTTTAGTGGGTTCCTTAGGGATTACGCAGTATTTT.

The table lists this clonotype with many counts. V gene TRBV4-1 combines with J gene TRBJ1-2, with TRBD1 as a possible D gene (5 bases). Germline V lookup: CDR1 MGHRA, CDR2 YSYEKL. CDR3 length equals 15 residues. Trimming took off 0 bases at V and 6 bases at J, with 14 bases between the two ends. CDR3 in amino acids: CASSQDPGGGNGYTF. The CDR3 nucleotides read TGCGCCAGCAGCCAAGATCCGGGGGGAGGAAATGGCTACACCTTC.